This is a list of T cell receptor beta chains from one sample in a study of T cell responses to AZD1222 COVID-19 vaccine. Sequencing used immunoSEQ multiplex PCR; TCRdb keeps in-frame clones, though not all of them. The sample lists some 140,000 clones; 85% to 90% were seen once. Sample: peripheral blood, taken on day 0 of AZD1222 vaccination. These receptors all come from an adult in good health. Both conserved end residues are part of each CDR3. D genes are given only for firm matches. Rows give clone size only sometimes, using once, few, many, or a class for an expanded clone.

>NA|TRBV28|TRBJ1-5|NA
CASKGERVGFYQPQHF
TGTGCCAGCAAGGGGGAAAGGGTGGGATTCTATCAGCCCCAGCATTTT
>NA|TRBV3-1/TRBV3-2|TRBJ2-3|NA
CASSQAEVRTDTQYF
TGTGCCAGCAGCCAGGCGGAGGTCCGCACAGATACGCAGTATTTT
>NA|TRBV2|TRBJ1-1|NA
CASSVSGRYTEAFF
TGTGCCAGCAGTGTCTCAGGGCGGTACACTGAAGCTTTCTTT
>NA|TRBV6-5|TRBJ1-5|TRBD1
CASSYYGQGLEPQHF
TGTGCCAGCAGTTACTACGGACAGGGCTTAGAGCCCCAGCATTTT
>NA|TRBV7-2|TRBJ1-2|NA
CASSLGGPSNYGYTF
TGTGCCAGCAGCTTGGGGGGGCCATCTAACTATGGCTACACCTTC
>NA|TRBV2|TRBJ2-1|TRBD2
CASLSGDSYNEQFF
TGTGCCAGCTTGAGCGGGGACTCCTACAATGAGCAGTTCTTC
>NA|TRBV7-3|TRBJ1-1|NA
CASSFYRDTEAFF
TGTGCCAGCAGCTTCTACCGAGACACTGAAGCTTTCTTT
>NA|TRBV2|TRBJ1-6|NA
CASLEQTSSYNSPLHF
TGTGCCAGCTTGGAGCAGACTAGCTCCTATAATTCACCCCTCCACTTT
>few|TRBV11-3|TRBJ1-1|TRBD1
CASSQGQGAMNTEAFF
TGTGCCAGCAGCCAGGGACAGGGGGCAATGAACACTGAAGCTTTCTTT
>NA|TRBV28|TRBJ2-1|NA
CASSLEGIGNEQFF
TGTGCCAGCAGTCTAGAGGGTATCGGCAATGAGCAGTTCTTC
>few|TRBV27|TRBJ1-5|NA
CASSLGFGGVNQPQHF
TGTGCCAGCAGTTTAGGCTTTGGGGGGGTCAATCAGCCCCAGCATTTT
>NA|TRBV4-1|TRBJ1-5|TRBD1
CASSQVQGGNQPQHF
TGCGCCAGCAGCCAAGTTCAGGGGGGCAATCAGCCCCAGCATTTT
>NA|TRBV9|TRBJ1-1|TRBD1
CASSVEQGGTEAFF
TGTGCCAGCAGCGTAGAACAGGGGGGCACTGAAGCTTTCTTT
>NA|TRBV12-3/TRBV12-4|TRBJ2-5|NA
CASSFGETQYF
TGTGCCAGCAGTTTTGGAGAGACCCAGTACTTC
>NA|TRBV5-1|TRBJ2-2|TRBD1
CASSLRQGMNTGELFF
TGCGCCAGCAGCCTCAGACAGGGGATGAACACCGGGGAGCTGTTTTTT
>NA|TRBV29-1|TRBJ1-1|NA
CSVEGGTGNTEAFF
TGCAGCGTTGAAGGTGGGACGGGGAACACTGAAGCTTTCTTT
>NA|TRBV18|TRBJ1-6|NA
CASSPQGFGLRSYNSPLHF
TGTGCCAGCTCACCACAAGGTTTCGGGCTGAGGTCCTATAATTCACCCCTCCACTTT
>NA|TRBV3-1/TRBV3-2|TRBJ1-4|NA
CASSRTGEKLFF
TGTGCCAGCAGCCGAACCGGGGAAAAACTGTTTTTT
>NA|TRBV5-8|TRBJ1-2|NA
CASSLRRGGNYGYTF
TGTGCCAGCAGCTTGCGGAGGGGAGGGAACTATGGCTACACCTTC
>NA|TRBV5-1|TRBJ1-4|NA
CASSPEGEKLFF
TGCGCCAGCAGCCCGGAGGGGGAAAAACTGTTTTTT
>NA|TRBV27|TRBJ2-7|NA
CASSFLPGTLSSYEQYF
TGTGCCAGCAGTTTCCTTCCCGGGACACTGAGCTCCTACGAGCAGTACTTC
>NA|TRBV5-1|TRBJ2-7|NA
CASSLLGHSYEQYF
TGCGCCAGCAGCTTGCTGGGCCACTCCTACGAGCAGTACTTC
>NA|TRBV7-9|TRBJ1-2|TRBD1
CASSLNRTGLWGYTF
TGTGCCAGCAGCTTAAACCGGACAGGGTTGTGGGGCTACACCTTC
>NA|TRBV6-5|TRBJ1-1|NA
CASETIGNTEAFF
TGTGCCAGCGAGACCATAGGGAACACTGAAGCTTTCTTT
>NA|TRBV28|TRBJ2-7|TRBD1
CASSSHTGTGFFGQYF
TGTGCCAGCAGTTCCCATACCGGGACAGGGTTTTTCGGGCAGTACTTC
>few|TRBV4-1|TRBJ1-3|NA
CASSELRSGNTIYF
TGCGCCAGCAGCGAGTTAAGGTCTGGAAACACCATATATTTT
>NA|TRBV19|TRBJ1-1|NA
CARALAGNTEAFF
TGTGCCAGAGCCCTGGCGGGGAACACTGAAGCTTTCTTT
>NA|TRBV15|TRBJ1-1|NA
CATSTGDRGTEAFF
TGTGCCACCAGCACCGGGGATCGGGGCACTGAAGCTTTCTTT
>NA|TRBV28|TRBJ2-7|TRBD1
CASSLLDRGQNEQYF
TGTGCCAGCAGTTTACTAGACAGGGGCCAGAACGAGCAGTACTTC
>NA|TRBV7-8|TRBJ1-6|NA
CASSLRDTRFNGSPLHF
TGTGCCAGCAGCTTAAGGGACACTCGTTTTAATGGTTCACCCCTCCACTTT